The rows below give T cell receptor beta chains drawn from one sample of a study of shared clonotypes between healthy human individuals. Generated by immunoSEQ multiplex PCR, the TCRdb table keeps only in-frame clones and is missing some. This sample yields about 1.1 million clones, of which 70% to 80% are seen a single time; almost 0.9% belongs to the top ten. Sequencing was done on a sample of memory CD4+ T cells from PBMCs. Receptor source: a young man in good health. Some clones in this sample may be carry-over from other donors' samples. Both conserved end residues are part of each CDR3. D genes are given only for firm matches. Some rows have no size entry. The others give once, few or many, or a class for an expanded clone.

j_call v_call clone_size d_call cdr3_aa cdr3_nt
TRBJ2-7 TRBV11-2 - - CASSLVPFSNEQYF TGTGCCAGCAGCTTAGTTCCCTTTTCTAACGAGCAGTACTTC
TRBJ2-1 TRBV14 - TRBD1 CASSQGGTGRHEQFF TGTGCCAGCAGCCAAGGGGGGACAGGGAGACATGAGCAGTTCTTC
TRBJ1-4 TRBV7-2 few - CASTERNSPYINEKLFF TGTGCCAGCACCGAGAGGAACAGTCCTTATATTAATGAAAAACTGTTTTTT
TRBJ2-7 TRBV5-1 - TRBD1 CASSRSPTGATYEQYF TGCGCCAGCAGCCGGTCCCCTACAGGGGCGACCTACGAGCAGTACTTC
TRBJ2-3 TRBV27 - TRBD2 CASSLPEREFPHF TGTGCCAGCAGTCTTCCCGAGCGGGAGTTCCCACATTTT
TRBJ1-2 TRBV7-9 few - CASSPEQLGYYGYTF TGTGCCAGCAGCCCGGAACAGCTAGGGTACTATGGCTACACCTTC
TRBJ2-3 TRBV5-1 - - CASSMAGFTDTQYF TGCGCCAGCAGCATGGCTGGGTTCACAGATACGCAGTATTTT
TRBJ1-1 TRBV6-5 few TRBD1 CASRNRDRGTEAFF TGTGCCAGCAGAAACCGGGACAGGGGCACTGAAGCTTTCTTT
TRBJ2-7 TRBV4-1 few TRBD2 CASSQTLALSYEQYF TGCGCCAGCAGCCAAACACTAGCGCTATCCTACGAGCAGTACTTC
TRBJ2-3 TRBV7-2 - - CASSFRGGSTDTQYF TGTGCCAGCAGCTTTAGAGGGGGTAGCACAGATACGCAGTATTTT
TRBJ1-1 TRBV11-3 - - CASGVRANTEAFF TGTGCCAGCGGAGTTCGGGCGAACACTGAAGCTTTCTTT
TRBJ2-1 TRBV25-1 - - CASSVTGSSYNEQFF TGTGCCAGCAGTGTGACGGGAAGCTCCTACAATGAGCAGTTCTTC
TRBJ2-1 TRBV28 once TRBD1 CASSPGTVNLNEQFF TGTGCCAGCAGTCCCGGGACAGTGAACTTAAATGAGCAGTTCTTC
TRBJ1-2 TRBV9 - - CASSLGTTFGGYTF TGTGCCAGCAGCTTAGGGACGACTTTTGGAGGCTACACCTTC
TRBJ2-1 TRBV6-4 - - CASSDSALDYLHPYNEQFF TGTGCCAGCAGTGACTCAGCATTGGACTACCTTCATCCCTACAATGAGCAGTTCTTC
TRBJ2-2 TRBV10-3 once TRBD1 CAIRTDRGTTGELFF TGTGCCATCAGGACGGACAGGGGGACCACCGGGGAGCTGTTTTTT
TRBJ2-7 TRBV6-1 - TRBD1 CASSVATGFYEQYF TGTGCCAGCAGTGTGGCGACAGGGTTCTACGAGCAGTACTTC